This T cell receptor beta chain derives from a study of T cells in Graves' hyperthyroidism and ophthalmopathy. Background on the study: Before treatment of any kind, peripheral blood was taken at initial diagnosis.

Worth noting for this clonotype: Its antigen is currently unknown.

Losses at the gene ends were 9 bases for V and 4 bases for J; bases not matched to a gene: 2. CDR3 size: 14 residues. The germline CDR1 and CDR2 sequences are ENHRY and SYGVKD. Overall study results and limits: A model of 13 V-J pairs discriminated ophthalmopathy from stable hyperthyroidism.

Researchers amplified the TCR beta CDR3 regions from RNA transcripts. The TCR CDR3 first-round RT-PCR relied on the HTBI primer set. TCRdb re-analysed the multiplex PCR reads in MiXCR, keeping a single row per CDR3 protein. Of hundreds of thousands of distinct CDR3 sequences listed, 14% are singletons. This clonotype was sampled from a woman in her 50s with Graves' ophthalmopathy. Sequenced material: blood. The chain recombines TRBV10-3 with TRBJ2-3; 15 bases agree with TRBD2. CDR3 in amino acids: CAMGTSGRPDTQYF. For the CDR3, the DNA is TGTGCCATGGGGACTAGCGGGAGGCCAGATACGCAGTATTTT.